This is a list of T cell receptor beta chains from one sample in a study of CD8+ T cells in alopecia areata. Clones were sequenced by immunoSEQ multiplex PCR, and TCRdb holds only the in-frame ones, with some missing. The sample holds approximately 120,000 clones; approximately 47% are singletons and the top ten take about 10%. The material sequenced was NKG2D-low CD8+ T cells sorted from blood. Receptor source: a human donor with alopecia areata. CDR3s include the opening cysteine and the closing phenylalanine or tryptophan. The order of the fields is J gene, CDR3 length, D gene, clone size, V gene, CDR3 protein, CDR3 DNA. The D gene is left open where the match is weak. Clone size is stated in some rows and not others, as once, few, many or a class when expanded.

J: TRBJ2-1
length: 15
D: TRBD2
size: -
V: TRBV27
CDR3: CASSSLAGTFDEQFF
DNA: TGTGCCAGCAGTTCTCTAGCGGGGACCTTCGATGAGCAGTTCTTC

J: TRBJ2-1
length: 20
D: -
size: -
V: TRBV29-1
CDR3: CSVEGPLQGAASGSYNEQFF
DNA: TGCAGCGTTGAAGGCCCCCTACAGGGGGCGGCTAGCGGGAGCTACAATGAGCAGTTCTTC

J: TRBJ2-7
length: 14
D: TRBD1
size: -
V: TRBV29-1
CDR3: CSVQLRDSLGEQYF
DNA: TGCAGCGTTCAGCTCCGGGACAGCCTCGGAGAGCAGTACTTC

J: TRBJ2-7
length: 14
D: -
size: -
V: TRBV7-6
CDR3: CASSLDWSSYEQYF
DNA: TGTGCCAGCAGCTTAGACTGGAGCTCCTACGAGCAGTACTTC

J: TRBJ2-1
length: 16
D: TRBD2
size: few
V: TRBV14
CDR3: CASSPLAGGAYNEQFF
DNA: TGTGCCAGCAGCCCGCTAGCGGGAGGGGCCTACAATGAGCAGTTCTTC

J: TRBJ2-7
length: 14
D: -
size: few
V: TRBV7-9
CDR3: CASSNSGLIRGQYF
DNA: TGTGCCAGCAGCAACTCGGGCCTTATACGAGGGCAGTACTTC

J: TRBJ2-3
length: 12
D: -
size: -
V: TRBV30
CDR3: CAWNSQTDTQYF
DNA: TGTGCCTGGAACAGCCAAACAGATACGCAGTATTTT

J: TRBJ2-6
length: 15
D: -
size: few
V: TRBV7-9
CDR3: CASSDPLGLADLLTF
DNA: TGTGCCAGCAGCGACCCTTTAGGGCTGGCCGATCTCCTGACTTTC

J: TRBJ1-2
length: 13
D: -
size: -
V: TRBV29-1
CDR3: CSVAAGSNYGYTF
DNA: TGCAGCGTTGCGGCCGGGTCTAACTATGGCTACACCTTC

J: TRBJ2-7
length: 13
D: -
size: -
V: TRBV30
CDR3: CAWSVVVSYEQYF
DNA: TGTGCCTGGAGTGTGGTCGTCTCCTACGAGCAGTACTTC

J: TRBJ2-3
length: 10
D: -
size: -
V: TRBV20-1
CDR3: CSATPDTQYF
DNA: TGCAGTGCGACCCCAGATACGCAGTATTTT

J: TRBJ2-7
length: 12
D: -
size: -
V: TRBV29-1
CDR3: CSVEGQQYEQYF
DNA: TGCAGCGTTGAAGGACAGCAATACGAGCAGTACTTC

J: TRBJ2-7
length: 15
D: TRBD2
size: -
V: TRBV4-3
CDR3: CASSQGLADSYEQYF
DNA: TGCGCCAGCAGCCAAGGGCTAGCGGATTCCTACGAGCAGTACTTC

J: TRBJ1-5
length: 14
D: -
size: -
V: TRBV27
CDR3: CASRRGTSGQPQHF
DNA: TGTGCCAGCAGGAGGGGTACCTCAGGTCAGCCCCAGCATTTT

J: TRBJ2-7
length: 14
D: -
size: -
V: TRBV29-1
CDR3: CSVGEWGPPYEQYF
DNA: TGCAGCGTTGGAGAATGGGGCCCCCCCTACGAGCAGTACTTC

J: TRBJ2-1
length: 15
D: TRBD2
size: -
V: TRBV9
CDR3: CASSKAGGIDNEQFF
DNA: TGTGCCAGCAGCAAAGCGGGGGGGATAGACAATGAGCAGTTCTTC

J: TRBJ1-2
length: 13
D: -
size: -
V: TRBV30
CDR3: CAWSSETENGYTF
DNA: TGTGCCTGGAGCTCAGAAACGGAGAATGGCTACACCTTC

J: TRBJ2-7
length: 15
D: -
size: -
V: TRBV28
CDR3: CATHQGAGLTYEQYF
DNA: TGTGCCACTCATCAAGGGGCAGGCCTGACCTACGAGCAGTACTTC

J: TRBJ1-1
length: 13
D: -
size: -
V: TRBV29-1
CDR3: CSGGTGLATEAFF
DNA: TGCAGCGGGGGTACAGGGTTGGCCACTGAAGCTTTCTTT

J: TRBJ2-5
length: 15
D: -
size: -
V: TRBV7-9
CDR3: CASSLSDISGGTQYF
DNA: TGTGCCAGCAGCTTAAGTGACATCTCCGGGGGGACCCAGTACTTC

J: TRBJ2-7
length: 12
D: -
size: few
V: TRBV4-2
CDR3: CASSQGGDEQYF
DNA: TGTGCCAGCAGCCAAGGAGGGGACGAGCAGTACTTC

J: TRBJ2-7
length: 14
D: -
size: -
V: TRBV4-3
CDR3: CASSQDLNPYEQYF
DNA: TGCGCCAGCAGCCAAGATTTGAACCCCTACGAGCAGTACTTC

J: TRBJ1-2
length: 13
D: -
size: -
V: TRBV7-6
CDR3: CASSLGHPYGYTF
DNA: TGTGCCAGCAGCCTGGGCCACCCGTATGGCTACACCTTC

J: TRBJ2-2
length: 15
D: TRBD1
size: -
V: TRBV5-1
CDR3: CASSIVTGETGELFF
DNA: TGCGCCAGCAGCATCGTGACAGGGGAAACCGGGGAGCTGTTTTTT

J: TRBJ1-1
length: 14
D: -
size: -
V: TRBV12-5
CDR3: CASGLVATSTEAFF
DNA: TGTGCTAGTGGTTTGGTAGCTACATCCACTGAAGCTTTCTTT

J: TRBJ2-1
length: 15
D: TRBD2
size: few
V: TRBV28
CDR3: CASSRRREGQYEQFF
DNA: TGTGCCAGCAGTCGCCGGCGGGAGGGCCAGTATGAGCAGTTCTTC

J: TRBJ2-3
length: 14
D: -
size: -
V: TRBV27
CDR3: CAVRDNYYTDTQYF
DNA: TGTGCCGTCCGGGACAACTATTACACAGATACGCAGTATTTT

J: TRBJ2-3
length: 11
D: -
size: -
V: TRBV30
CDR3: CAGEVTDTQYF
DNA: TGTGCCGGGGAGGTAACAGATACGCAGTATTTT

J: TRBJ2-7
length: 15
D: TRBD1
size: -
V: TRBV6-1
CDR3: CASSEWETGENEQYF
DNA: TGTGCCAGCAGTGAATGGGAGACAGGGGAGAACGAGCAGTACTTC

J: TRBJ1-2
length: 14
D: -
size: -
V: TRBV28
CDR3: CASSGPGAVYGYTF
DNA: TGTGCCAGCAGTGGGCCCGGGGCAGTCTATGGCTACACCTTC

J: TRBJ1-5
length: 15
D: -
size: -
V: TRBV2
CDR3: CASSATVGVNQPQHF
DNA: TGTGCCAGCAGTGCGACAGTGGGAGTCAATCAGCCCCAGCATTTT

J: TRBJ2-1
length: 11
D: -
size: -
V: TRBV20-1
CDR3: CSAIGGNEQFF
DNA: TGCAGTGCTATAGGAGGCAATGAGCAGTTCTTC

J: TRBJ2-1
length: 11
D: -
size: -
V: TRBV30
CDR3: CAWSVDDEQFF
DNA: TGTGCCTGGAGTGTTGACGATGAGCAGTTCTTC

J: TRBJ1-5
length: 14
D: -
size: -
V: TRBV27
CDR3: CASSLGVGNQPQHF
DNA: TGTGCCAGCAGTTTAGGGGTGGGCAATCAGCCCCAGCATTTT

J: TRBJ2-5
length: 17
D: -
size: -
V: TRBV29-1
CDR3: CSADDGAGGEPQETQYF
DNA: TGCAGCGCCGACGATGGGGCCGGTGGTGAGCCCCAAGAGACCCAGTACTTC

J: TRBJ1-1
length: 13
D: -
size: -
V: TRBV29-1
CDR3: CSVYAPENTEAFF
DNA: TGCAGCGTCTATGCCCCGGAAAACACTGAAGCTTTCTTT

J: TRBJ2-3
length: 16
D: TRBD1
size: -
V: TRBV4-3
CDR3: CASSQDLSQGADTQYF
DNA: TGCGCCAGCAGCCAAGATCTTTCCCAGGGGGCAGATACGCAGTATTTT

J: TRBJ2-7
length: 15
D: -
size: once
V: TRBV4-3
CDR3: CASSQVVGSSYEQYF
DNA: TGCGCCAGCAGCCAAGTGGTCGGGTCGTCCTACGAGCAGTACTTC

J: TRBJ2-5
length: 13
D: -
size: -
V: TRBV7-9
CDR3: CASSAREMETQYF
DNA: TGTGCCAGCTCCGCCCGGGAGATGGAGACCCAGTACTTC

J: TRBJ2-7
length: 16
D: -
size: few
V: TRBV29-1
CDR3: CSVDIGQPIGVDEQYF
DNA: TGCAGCGTGGACATAGGACAGCCGATCGGAGTGGACGAGCAGTACTTC

J: TRBJ2-5
length: 13
D: -
size: -
V: TRBV4-1
CDR3: CASMQIGEETQYF
DNA: TGCGCCAGCATGCAGATAGGCGAAGAGACCCAGTACTTC

J: TRBJ2-7
length: 14
D: -
size: few
V: TRBV30
CDR3: CAWSHHSGNYEQYF
DNA: TGTGCCTGGAGCCATCATAGTGGGAACTACGAGCAGTACTTC

J: TRBJ2-3
length: 11
D: -
size: few
V: TRBV27
CDR3: CASKIGDTQYF
DNA: TGTGCCAGCAAAATTGGAGATACGCAGTATTTT

J: TRBJ2-7
length: 14
D: TRBD2
size: once
V: TRBV29-1
CDR3: CSVETSGNSYEQYF
DNA: TGCAGCGTTGAAACTAGCGGGAACTCCTACGAGCAGTACTTC

J: TRBJ2-7
length: 15
D: -
size: -
V: TRBV7-8
CDR3: CASSLSILAAYEQYF
DNA: TGTGCCAGCAGCTTATCTATTCTAGCTGCATACGAGCAGTACTTC

J: TRBJ1-5
length: 16
D: -
size: few
V: TRBV7-9
CDR3: CASSSAGVREGEPQHF
DNA: TGTGCCAGCAGCTCCGCCGGGGTCAGGGAAGGGGAGCCCCAGCATTTT

J: TRBJ1-1
length: 13
D: -
size: once
V: TRBV29-1
CDR3: CSVDMGVNTEAFF
DNA: TGCAGCGTTGATATGGGGGTTAACACTGAAGCTTTCTTT

J: TRBJ1-2
length: 13
D: -
size: -
V: TRBV15
CDR3: CATSRSPGPGYTF
DNA: TGTGCCACCAGCAGATCGCCGGGACCTGGCTACACCTTC

J: TRBJ2-2
length: 12
D: TRBD2
size: few
V: TRBV29-1
CDR3: CSLAGDTGELFF
DNA: TGCAGTCTAGCGGGGGACACCGGGGAGCTGTTTTTT

J: TRBJ1-2
length: 15
D: TRBD1
size: -
V: TRBV27
CDR3: CASSPSKTGTYGYTF
DNA: TGTGCCAGCAGCCCTTCCAAGACAGGGACCTATGGCTACACCTTC

J: TRBJ2-7
length: 12
D: TRBD1
size: -
V: TRBV28
CDR3: CASSLDRSEQYF
DNA: TGTGCCAGCAGTCTGGACAGGTCGGAGCAGTACTTC

J: TRBJ1-1
length: 13
D: -
size: few
V: TRBV27
CDR3: CASSPGTNTEAFF
DNA: TGTGCCAGCAGTCCCGGGACGAACACTGAAGCTTTCTTT